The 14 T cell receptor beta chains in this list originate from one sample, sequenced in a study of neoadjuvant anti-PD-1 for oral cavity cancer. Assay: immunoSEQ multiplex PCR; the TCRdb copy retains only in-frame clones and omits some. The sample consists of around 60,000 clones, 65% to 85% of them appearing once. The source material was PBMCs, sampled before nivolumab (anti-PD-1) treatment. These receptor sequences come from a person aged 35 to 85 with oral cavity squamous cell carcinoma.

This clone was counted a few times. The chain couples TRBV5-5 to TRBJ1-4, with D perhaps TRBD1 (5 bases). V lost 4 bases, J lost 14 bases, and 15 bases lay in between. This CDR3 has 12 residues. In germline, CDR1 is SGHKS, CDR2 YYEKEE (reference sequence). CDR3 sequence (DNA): TGTGCCAGCAGCACCCCGGGACGAGGGCTGTTTTTT. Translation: CASSTPGRGLFF.

The CDR3 DNA is TGCGCCAGCAGCTTGTTCACCGGGACTAGCGTACAAGAGACCCAGTACTTC. Encoded protein: CASSLFTGTSVQETQYF. The chain recombines TRBV5-1 with TRBJ2-5; 10 bases fit TRBD2. CDR1 and CDR2 from the germline V gene are SGHRS and YFSETQ. V lost 1 base and J lost 2; bases outside the gene matches: 8. The CDR3 covers 17 residues.

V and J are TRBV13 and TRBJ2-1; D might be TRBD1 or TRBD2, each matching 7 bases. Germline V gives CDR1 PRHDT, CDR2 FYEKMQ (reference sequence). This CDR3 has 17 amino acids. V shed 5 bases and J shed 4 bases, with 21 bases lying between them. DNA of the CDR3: TGTGCCAGCAGCGCCGCCAGGGGGAGGGGGTTGTACAATGAGCAGTTCTTC. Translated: CASSAARGRGLYNEQFF.

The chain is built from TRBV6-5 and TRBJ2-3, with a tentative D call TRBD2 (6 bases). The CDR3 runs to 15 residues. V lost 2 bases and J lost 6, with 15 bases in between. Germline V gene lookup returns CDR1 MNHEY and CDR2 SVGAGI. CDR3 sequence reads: CASSYGGKGWDTQYF. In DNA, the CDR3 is TGTGCCAGCAGTTACGGGGGGAAGGGGTGGGATACGCAGTATTTT.

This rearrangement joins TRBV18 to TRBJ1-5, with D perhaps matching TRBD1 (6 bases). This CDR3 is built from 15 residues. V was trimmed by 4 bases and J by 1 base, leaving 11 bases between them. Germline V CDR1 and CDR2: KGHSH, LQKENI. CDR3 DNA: TGTGCCAGCTCACGAAGACAGGAGAGCAATCAGCCCCAGCATTTT. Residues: CASSRRQESNQPQHF.

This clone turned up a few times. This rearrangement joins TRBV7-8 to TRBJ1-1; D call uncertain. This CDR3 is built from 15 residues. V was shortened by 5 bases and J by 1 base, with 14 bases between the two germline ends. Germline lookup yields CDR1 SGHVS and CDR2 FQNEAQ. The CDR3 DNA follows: TGTGCCAGCAGCACCAACCGCAACGCGAACACTGAAGCTTTCTTT. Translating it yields CASSTNRNANTEAFF.

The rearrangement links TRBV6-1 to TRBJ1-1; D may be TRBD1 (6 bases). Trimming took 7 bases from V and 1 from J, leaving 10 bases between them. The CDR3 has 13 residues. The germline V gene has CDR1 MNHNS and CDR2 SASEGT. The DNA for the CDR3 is TGTGCCAGCAAACGGACAGAGAACACTGAAGCTTTCTTT. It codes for CASKRTENTEAFF.

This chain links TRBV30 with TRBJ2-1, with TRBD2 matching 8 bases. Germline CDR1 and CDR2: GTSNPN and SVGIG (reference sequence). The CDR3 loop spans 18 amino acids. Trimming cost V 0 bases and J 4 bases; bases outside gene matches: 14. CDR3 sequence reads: CAWSVIVMGLAGYNEQFF. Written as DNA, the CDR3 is TGTGCCTGGAGTGTTATTGTTATGGGTCTAGCGGGTTACAATGAGCAGTTCTTC.

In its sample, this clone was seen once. CDR3 DNA sequence: TGTGCCATCAGTGAAGGTATTGTGTCCCCCTATGGCTACACCTTC. The encoded protein is CAISEGIVSPYGYTF. This sequence joins TRBV10-3 and TRBJ1-2; D gene unclear. Germline V gives CDR1 ENHRY, CDR2 SYGVKD. The CDR3 extends over 15 amino acids. Deletions cut 3 bases from V and 4 bases from J, with 15 bases between.

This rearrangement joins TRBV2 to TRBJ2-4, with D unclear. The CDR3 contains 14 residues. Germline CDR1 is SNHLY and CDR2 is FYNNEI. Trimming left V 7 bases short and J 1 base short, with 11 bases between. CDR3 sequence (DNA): TGTGCCAGCACTCTTGACGGGGCCAAAAACATTCAGTACTTC. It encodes CASTLDGAKNIQYF.

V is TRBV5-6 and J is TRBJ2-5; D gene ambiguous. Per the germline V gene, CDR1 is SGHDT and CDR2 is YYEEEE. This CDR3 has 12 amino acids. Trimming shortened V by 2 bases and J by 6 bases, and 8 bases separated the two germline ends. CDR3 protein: CASSFGLQTQYF. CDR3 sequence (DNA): TGTGCCAGCAGCTTCGGCCTTCAGACCCAGTACTTC.

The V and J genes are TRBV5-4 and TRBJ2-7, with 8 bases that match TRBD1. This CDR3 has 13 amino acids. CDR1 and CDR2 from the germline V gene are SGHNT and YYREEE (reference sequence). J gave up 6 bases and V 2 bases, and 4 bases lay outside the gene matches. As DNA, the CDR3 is TGTGCCAGCAGCTTTACAGGGGGACGCGAGCAGTACTTC. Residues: CASSFTGGREQYF.

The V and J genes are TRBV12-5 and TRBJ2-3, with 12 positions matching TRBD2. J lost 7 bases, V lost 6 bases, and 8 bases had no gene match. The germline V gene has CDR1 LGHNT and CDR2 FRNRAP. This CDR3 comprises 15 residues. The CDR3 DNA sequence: TGTGCTAGTGGGACTAGCGGGGGTCAAGCCAATACGCAGTATTTT. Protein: CASGTSGGQANTQYF.

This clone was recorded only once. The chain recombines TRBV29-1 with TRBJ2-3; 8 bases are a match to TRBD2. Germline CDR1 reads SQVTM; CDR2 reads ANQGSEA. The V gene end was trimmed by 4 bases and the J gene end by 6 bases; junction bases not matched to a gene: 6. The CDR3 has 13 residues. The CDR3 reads CSVGASGLDTQYF. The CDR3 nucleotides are TGCAGCGTTGGGGCTAGCGGGCTCGATACGCAGTATTTT.